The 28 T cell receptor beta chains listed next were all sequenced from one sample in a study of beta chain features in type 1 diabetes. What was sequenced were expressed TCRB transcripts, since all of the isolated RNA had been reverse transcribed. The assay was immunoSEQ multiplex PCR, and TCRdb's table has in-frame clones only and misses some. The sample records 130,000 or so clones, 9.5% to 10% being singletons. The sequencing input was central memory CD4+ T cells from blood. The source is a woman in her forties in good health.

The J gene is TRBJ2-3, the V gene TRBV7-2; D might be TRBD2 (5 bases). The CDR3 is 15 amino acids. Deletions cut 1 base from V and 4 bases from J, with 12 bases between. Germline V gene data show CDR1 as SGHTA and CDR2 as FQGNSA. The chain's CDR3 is CASSLEVAGADTQYF. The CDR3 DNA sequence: TGTGCCAGCAGCTTAGAAGTGGCGGGCGCAGATACGCAGTATTTT.

In nucleotides, the CDR3 is TGTGCCAGCAGTTTATTCCGGGGATCCCAGTTCTTC. Translation: CASSLFRGSQFF. This chain links TRBV28 with TRBJ2-1; tentative D call: TRBD2 (5 bases). Looked up from germline, CDR1 is MDHEN and CDR2 is SYDVKM. This CDR3 has 12 amino acids. V dropped 1 base and J dropped 13 bases, with 11 bases sitting between them.

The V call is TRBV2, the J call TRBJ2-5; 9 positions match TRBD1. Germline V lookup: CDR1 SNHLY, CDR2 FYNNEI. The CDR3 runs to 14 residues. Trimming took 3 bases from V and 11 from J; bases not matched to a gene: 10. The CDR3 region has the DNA TGTGCCAGCAGTGACGGGACAGGGAACGGTGAGCAGTACTTC. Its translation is CASSDGTGNGEQYF.

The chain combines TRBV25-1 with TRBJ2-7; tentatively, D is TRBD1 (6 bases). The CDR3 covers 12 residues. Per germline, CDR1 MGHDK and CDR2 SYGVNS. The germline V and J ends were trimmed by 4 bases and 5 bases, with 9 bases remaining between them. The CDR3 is CASSVQGHEQYF. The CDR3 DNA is TGTGCCAGCAGTGTACAGGGTCACGAGCAGTACTTC.

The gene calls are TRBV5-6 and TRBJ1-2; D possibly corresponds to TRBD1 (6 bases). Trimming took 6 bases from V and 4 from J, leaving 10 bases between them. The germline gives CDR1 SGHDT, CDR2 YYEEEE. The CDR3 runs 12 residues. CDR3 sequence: CASTGQTYGYTF. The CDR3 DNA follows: TGTGCCAGCACAGGACAGACCTATGGCTACACCTTC.

For the CDR3, the DNA is TGTGCCAGCAGTTACCCCCGCGGCGGGGCAACAGAGACCCAGTACTTC. It is translated as CASSYPRGGATETQYF. The V and J genes are TRBV6-6 and TRBJ2-5, with D perhaps TRBD2 (6 bases). Deletions cut 2 bases from V and 4 bases from J, with 17 bases between. Germline lookup yields CDR1 MNHNY and CDR2 SVGAGI (reference sequence). The CDR3 totals 16 residues.

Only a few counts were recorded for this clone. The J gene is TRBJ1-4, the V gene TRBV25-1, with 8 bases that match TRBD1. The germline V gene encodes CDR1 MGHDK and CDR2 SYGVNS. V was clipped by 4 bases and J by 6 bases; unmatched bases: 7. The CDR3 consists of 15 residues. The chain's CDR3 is CASSGHPGQDEKLFF. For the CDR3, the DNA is TGTGCCAGCAGTGGCCACCCGGGACAGGATGAAAAACTGTTTTTT. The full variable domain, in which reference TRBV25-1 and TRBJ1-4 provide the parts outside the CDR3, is EADIYQTPRYLVIGTGKKITLECSQTMGHDKMYWYQQDPGMELHLIHYSYGVNSTEKGDLSSESTVSRIRTEHFPLTLESARPSHTSQYLCASSGHPGQDEKLFFGSGTQLSVL.

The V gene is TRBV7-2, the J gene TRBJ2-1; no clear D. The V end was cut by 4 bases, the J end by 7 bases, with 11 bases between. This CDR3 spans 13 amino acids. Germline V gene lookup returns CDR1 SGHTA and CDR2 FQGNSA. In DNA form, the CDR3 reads TGTGCCAGCAGCTCCTCTCCTATGAATGAGCAGTTCTTC. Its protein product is CASSSSPMNEQFF.

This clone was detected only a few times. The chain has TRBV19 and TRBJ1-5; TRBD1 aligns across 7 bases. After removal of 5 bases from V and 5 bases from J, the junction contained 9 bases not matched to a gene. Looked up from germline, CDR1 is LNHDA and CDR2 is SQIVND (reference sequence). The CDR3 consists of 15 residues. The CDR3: CASSPGGQSYQPQHF. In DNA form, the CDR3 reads TGTGCCAGTAGTCCAGGGGGACAGTCATATCAGCCCCAGCATTTT. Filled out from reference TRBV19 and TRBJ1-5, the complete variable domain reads DGGITQSPKYLFRKEGQNVTLSCEQNLNHDAMYWYRQDPGQGLRLIYYSQIVNDFQKGDIAEGYSVSREKKESFPLTVTSAQKNPTAFYLCASSPGGQSYQPQHFGDGTRLSIL.

The DNA of the CDR3 is TGTGCCAGCAGCTTAACCGTCCCCGGGACTAGCGGGAGGGAGGGCACAGATACGCAGTATTTT. This sequence encodes CASSLTVPGTSGREGTDTQYF. This sequence joins TRBV7-8 and TRBJ2-3, with 16 positions matching TRBD2. This CDR3 spans 21 amino acids. The germline V gene encodes CDR1 SGHVS and CDR2 FQNEAQ. After removal of 2 bases from V and 1 base from J, the junction contained 12 bases not matched to a gene.

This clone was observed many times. CDR3 coding DNA: TGCAGCGTCCGCGTTGGAGGGGCCTACGAGCAGTACTTC. This translates into CSVRVGGAYEQYF. This chain links TRBV29-1 with TRBJ2-7; D might be TRBD2 (6 bases). Germline assignment: CDR1 SQVTM and CDR2 ANQGSEA. V was trimmed by 6 bases and J by 2 bases, leaving 14 bases between them. The CDR3 covers 13 residues.

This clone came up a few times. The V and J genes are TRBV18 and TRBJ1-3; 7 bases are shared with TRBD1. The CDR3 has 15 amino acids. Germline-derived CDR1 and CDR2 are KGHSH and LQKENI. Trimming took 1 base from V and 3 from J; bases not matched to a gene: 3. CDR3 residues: CASSPRTGSGNTIYF. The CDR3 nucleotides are TGTGCCAGCTCACCACGGACAGGCAGTGGAAACACCATATATTTT. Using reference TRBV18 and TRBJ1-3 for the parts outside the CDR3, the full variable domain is NAGVMQNPRHLVRRRGQEARLRCSPMKGHSHVYWYRQLPEEGLKFMVYLQKENIIDESGMPKERFSAEFPKEGPSILRIQQVVRGDSAAYFCASSPRTGSGNTIYFGEGSWLTVV.

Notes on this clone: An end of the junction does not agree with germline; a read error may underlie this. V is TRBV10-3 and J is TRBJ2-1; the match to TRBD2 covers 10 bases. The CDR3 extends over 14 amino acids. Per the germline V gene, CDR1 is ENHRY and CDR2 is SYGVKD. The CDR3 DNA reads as TGTGCCAGCAGTCCCCCAGCGGGGGGGCGCGGGCAGTTCTTC. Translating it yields CASSPPAGGRGQFF.

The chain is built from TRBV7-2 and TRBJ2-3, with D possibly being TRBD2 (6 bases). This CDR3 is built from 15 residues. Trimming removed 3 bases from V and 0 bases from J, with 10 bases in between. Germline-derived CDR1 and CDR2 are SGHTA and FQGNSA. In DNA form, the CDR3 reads TGTGCCAGCAGCTTCCGGGACTTAAGCACAGATACGCAGTATTTT. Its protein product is CASSFRDLSTDTQYF.

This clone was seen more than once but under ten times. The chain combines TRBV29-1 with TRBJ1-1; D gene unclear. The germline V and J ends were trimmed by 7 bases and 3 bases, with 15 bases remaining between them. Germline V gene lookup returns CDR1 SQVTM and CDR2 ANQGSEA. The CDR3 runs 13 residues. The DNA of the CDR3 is TGCAGCGCAAAAAATCCACGGGACACTGAAGCTTTCTTT. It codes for CSAKNPRDTEAFF.

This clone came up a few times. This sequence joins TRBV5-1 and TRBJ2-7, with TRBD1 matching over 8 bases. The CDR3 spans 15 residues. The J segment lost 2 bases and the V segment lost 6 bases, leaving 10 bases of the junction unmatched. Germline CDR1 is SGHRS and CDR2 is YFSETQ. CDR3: CASTHSGTGAYEQYF. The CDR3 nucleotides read TGCGCCAGCACCCACTCCGGGACAGGAGCCTACGAGCAGTACTTC.

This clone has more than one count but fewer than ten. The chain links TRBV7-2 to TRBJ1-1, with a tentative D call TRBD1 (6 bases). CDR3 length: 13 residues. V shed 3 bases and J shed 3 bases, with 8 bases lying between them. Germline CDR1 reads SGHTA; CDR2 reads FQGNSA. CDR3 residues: CASSFTGYTEAFF. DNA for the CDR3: TGTGCCAGCAGCTTTACAGGGTACACTGAAGCTTTCTTT.

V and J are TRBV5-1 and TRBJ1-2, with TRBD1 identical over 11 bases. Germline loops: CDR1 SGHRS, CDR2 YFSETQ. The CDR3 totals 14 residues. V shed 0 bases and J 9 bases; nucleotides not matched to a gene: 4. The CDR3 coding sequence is TGCGCCAGCAGCTTGGCCGGACAGGGGGCACGCTACACCTTC. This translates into CASSLAGQGARYTF.

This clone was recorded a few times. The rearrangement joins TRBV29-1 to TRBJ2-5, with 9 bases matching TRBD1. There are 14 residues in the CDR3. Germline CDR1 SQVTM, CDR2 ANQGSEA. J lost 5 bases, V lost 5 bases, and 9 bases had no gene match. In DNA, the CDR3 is TGCAGCGTTTCCGGGACAGGGAATGTGGAGACCCAGTACTTC. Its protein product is CSVSGTGNVETQYF.

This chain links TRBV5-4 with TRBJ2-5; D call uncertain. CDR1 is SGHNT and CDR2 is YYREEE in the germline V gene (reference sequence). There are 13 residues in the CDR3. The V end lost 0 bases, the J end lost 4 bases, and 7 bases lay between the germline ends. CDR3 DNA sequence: TGTGCCAGCAGCTTGGTATCGAGAGAGACCCAGTACTTC. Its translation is CASSLVSRETQYF.

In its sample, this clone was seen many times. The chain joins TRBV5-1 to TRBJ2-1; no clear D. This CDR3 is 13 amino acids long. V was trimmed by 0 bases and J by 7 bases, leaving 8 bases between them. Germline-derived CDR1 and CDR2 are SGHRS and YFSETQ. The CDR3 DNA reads TGCGCCAGCAGCTTGGGTACGCAGAATGAGCAGTTCTTC. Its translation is CASSLGTQNEQFF. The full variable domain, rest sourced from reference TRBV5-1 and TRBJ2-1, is KAGVTQTPRYLIKTRGQQVTLSCSPISGHRSVSWYQQTPGQGLQFLFEYFSETQRNKGNFPGRFSGRQFSNSRSEMNVSTLELGDSALYLCASSLGTQNEQFFGPGTRLTVL.

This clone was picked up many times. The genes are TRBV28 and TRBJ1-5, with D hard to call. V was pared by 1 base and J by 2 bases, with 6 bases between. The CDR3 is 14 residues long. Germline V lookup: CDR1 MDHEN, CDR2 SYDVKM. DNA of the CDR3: TGTGCCAGCAGTTTATCGGGAGGCAATCAGCCCCAGCATTTT. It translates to CASSLSGGNQPQHF.

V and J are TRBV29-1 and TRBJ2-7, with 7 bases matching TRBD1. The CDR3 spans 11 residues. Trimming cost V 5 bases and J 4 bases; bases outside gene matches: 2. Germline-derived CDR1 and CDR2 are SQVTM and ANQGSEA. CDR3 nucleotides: TGCAGCGTTTCGACAGGGTACGAGCAGTACTTC. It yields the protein CSVSTGYEQYF.

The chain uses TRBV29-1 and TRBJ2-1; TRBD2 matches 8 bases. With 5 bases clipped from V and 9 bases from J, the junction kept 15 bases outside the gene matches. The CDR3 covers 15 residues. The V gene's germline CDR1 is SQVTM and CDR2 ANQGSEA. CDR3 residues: CSVIVAGFTSGEQFF. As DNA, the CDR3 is TGCAGCGTTATTGTAGCGGGATTTACATCGGGTGAGCAGTTCTTC.

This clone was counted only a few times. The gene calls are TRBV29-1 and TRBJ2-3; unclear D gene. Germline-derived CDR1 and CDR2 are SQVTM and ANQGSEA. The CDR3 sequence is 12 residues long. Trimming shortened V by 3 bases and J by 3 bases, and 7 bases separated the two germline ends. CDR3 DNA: TGCAGCGTTGACAGGCCTACAGATACGCAGTATTTT. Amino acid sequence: CSVDRPTDTQYF.

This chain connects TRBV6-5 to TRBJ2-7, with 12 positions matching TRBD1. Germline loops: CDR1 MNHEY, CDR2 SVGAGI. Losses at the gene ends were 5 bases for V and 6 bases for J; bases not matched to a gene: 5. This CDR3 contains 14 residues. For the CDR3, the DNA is TGTGCCAGCAGTCTCCGGGACAGGGGGCTCGAGCAGTACTTC. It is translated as CASSLRDRGLEQYF.

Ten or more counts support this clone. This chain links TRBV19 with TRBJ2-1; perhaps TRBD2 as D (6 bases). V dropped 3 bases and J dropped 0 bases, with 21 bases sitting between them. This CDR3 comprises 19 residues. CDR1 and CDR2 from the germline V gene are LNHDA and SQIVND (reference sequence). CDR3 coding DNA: TGTGCCAGTAGTATGCGGGGCGACGGGGCATCTCACTCCTACAATGAGCAGTTCTTC. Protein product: CASSMRGDGASHSYNEQFF.

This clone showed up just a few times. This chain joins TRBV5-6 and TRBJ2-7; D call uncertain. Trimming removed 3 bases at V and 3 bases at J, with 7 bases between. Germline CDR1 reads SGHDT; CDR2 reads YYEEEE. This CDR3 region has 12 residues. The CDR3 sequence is CASSWNSYEQYF. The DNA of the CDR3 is TGTGCCAGCAGCTGGAACAGCTACGAGCAGTACTTC.